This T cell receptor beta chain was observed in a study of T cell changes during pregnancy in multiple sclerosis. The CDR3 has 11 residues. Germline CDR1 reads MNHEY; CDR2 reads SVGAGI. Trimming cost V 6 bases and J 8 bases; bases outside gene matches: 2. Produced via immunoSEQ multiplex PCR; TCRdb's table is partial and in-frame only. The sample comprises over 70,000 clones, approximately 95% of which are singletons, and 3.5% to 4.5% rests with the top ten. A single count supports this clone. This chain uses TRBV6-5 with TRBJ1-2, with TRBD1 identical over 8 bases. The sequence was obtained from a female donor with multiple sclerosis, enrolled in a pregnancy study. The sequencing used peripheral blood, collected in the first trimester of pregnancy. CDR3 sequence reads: CASSPGGGYTF. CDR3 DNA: TGTGCCAGCAGCCCAGGGGGCGGCTACACCTTC.